This record covers a single TCR beta chain. Clones were read by immunoSEQ multiplex PCR, and TCRdb kept only the in-frame ones, dropping some. The sample records 12,000 or so clones, roughly 95% being singletons. This entry is derived from a study of regulatory and conventional T cells in RAG deficiency. Germline-derived CDR1 and CDR2 are SGHTA and FQGNSA. CDR3 length: 14 residues. Trimming cost V 4 bases and J 1 base, with 11 bases left between them. The sorted regulatory T cells were CD4+, CD25-high and CD127-low, with genomic DNA sequenced. This sample was also put to use in a study of regulatory T cells. This second study says: Amplification used 52 TRBV primers and 13 TRBJ primers.

Sequenced: CD127- CD25+ CD4+ Tregs sorted from blood. This receptor was identified in a human donor in good health. This rearrangement joins TRBV7-2 to TRBJ2-7; D gene unclear. DNA for the CDR3: TGTGCCAGCAGCTCCTACCTAGAGTCCTACGAGCAGTACTTC. It specifies CASSSYLESYEQYF. The whole variable domain, filled in from reference TRBV7-2 and TRBJ2-7, reads GAGVSQSPSNKVTEKGKDVELRCDPISGHTALYWYRQSLGQGLEFLIYFQGNSAPDKSGLPSDRFSAERTGGSVSTLTIQRTQQEDSAVYLCASSSYLESYEQYFGPGTRLTVT.